The 25 T cell receptor beta chains reported below all come from one sample, sequenced in a study of metastatic and nonmetastatic thyroid tumors. Nobody among the patients had been given any treatment before thyroid surgery. Through MiXCR, TCRdb re-clonotyped the PCR reads. The sample consists of some 41,000 clones, under 4% of them appearing once. Sequencing was done on a sample of blood. Receptors were obtained from a female donor with papillary thyroid cancer or a benign thyroid nodule (not recorded which). Some clones in this sample may be carry-over from other donors' samples.

This clone was found a few times. Mismatch with germline at one junction end may stem from a read error. The rearrangement uses TRBV6-1 and TRBJ2-3; maybe TRBD1 (5 bases). Germline loops: CDR1 MNHNS, CDR2 SASEGT. This CDR3 spans 14 amino acids. The DNA for the CDR3 is TGTGCCAGCAGTCAGGGTACTCGCACATATACGCAGTATTTT. As protein: CASSQGTRTYTQYF.

V usage is TRBV6-5 and J usage is TRBJ1-1; no clear D. Germline lookup yields CDR1 MNHEY and CDR2 SVGAGI. V was trimmed by 5 bases and J by 6 bases, leaving 13 bases between them. CDR3 size: 13 residues. The CDR3 loop reads CASSTGYLAEAFF. CDR3 in DNA: TGTGCCAGCAGTACTGGGTATCTAGCTGAAGCTTTCTTT.

This sequence joins TRBV7-3 and TRBJ2-2, with D unclear. The CDR3 length is 13 residues. Germline CDR1 is SGHTA and CDR2 is FQGTGA. Trimming took 5 bases from V and 2 from J, leaving 6 bases between them. The CDR3 region has the DNA TGTGCCAGCAGCCCTCTAAACACCGGGGAGCTGTTTTTT. Translation: CASSPLNTGELFF.

This clone has a count of ten or more. V gene TRBV12-3 or TRBV12-4 combines with J gene TRBJ1-1; D is undetermined. Trimming shortened V by 0 bases and J by 1 base, and 6 bases separated the two germline ends. The CDR3 extends over 14 amino acids. The CDR3 DNA follows: TGTGCCAGCAGTTTAGCAGGGTGGAACACTGAAGCTTTCTTT. It yields the protein CASSLAGWNTEAFF.

The V call is TRBV30, the J call TRBJ2-1, with 12 bases that match TRBD2. Germline assignment: CDR1 GTSNPN and CDR2 SVGIG (reference sequence). With V trimmed by 1 base and J by 7 bases, 5 bases remained unmatched. This CDR3 spans 15 amino acids. For the CDR3, the DNA is TGTGCCTGGAGTGGGCTAGCGGGAGGGCCTAATGAGCAGTTCTTC. As protein: CAWSGLAGGPNEQFF.

This clone was recorded at least ten times. A read error may produce the germline difference seen at one junction end. This sample includes further DNA sequences coding for the same CDR3. The rearrangement links TRBV6-1 to TRBJ1-3; a weak D match, TRBD1 (5 bases). The CDR3 consists of 15 residues. CDR1 and CDR2 from the germline V gene are MNHNS and SASEGT. CDR3 sequence: CASSEGAVPGNTIYF. The CDR3 nucleotides are TGTGCCAGTAGTGAAGGGGCAGTACCTGGAAACACCATATATTTT.

This clone came up a few times. The chain combines TRBV27 with TRBJ2-2; no definite D call. This CDR3 spans 14 amino acids. V lost 6 bases to trimming and J lost 2 bases, with 10 bases between them. The V gene's germline CDR1 is MNHEY and CDR2 SMNVEV (reference sequence). DNA for the CDR3: TGTGCCAGCAGGTCAGAATCAAACACCGGGGAGCTGTTTTTT. Amino acids: CASRSESNTGELFF.

The chain links TRBV6-1 to TRBJ2-5; 7 nucleotides line up with TRBD1. There are 15 residues in the CDR3. CDR1 is MNHNS, CDR2 SASEGT, per germline. V lost 7 bases and J lost 3; bases outside the gene matches: 11. This CDR3 reads CASITGRQGEETQYF. The CDR3 DNA is TGTGCCAGCATCACAGGTCGACAGGGAGAAGAGACCCAGTACTTC.

Many counts were recorded for this clone. The chain couples TRBV6-1 to TRBJ2-1; D is ambiguous. This CDR3 spans 13 amino acids. Trimming took 4 bases from V and 5 from J, leaving 9 bases between them. CDR1 is MNHNS and CDR2 is SASEGT in the germline V gene. The CDR3: CASSALGNNEQFF. The DNA of the CDR3 is TGTGCCAGCAGTGCCCTAGGGAACAATGAGCAGTTCTTC.

This clone was detected a few times. V and J are TRBV6-2 or TRBV6-3 and TRBJ2-3; 8 bases are shared with TRBD1. The CDR3 consists of 13 residues. Per germline, CDR1 MNHEY and CDR2 SVGEGT. After removal of 6 bases from V and 3 bases from J, the junction contained 2 bases not matched to a gene. In DNA, the CDR3 is TGTGCCAGCAGGGGGACAGGTACAGATACGCAGTATTTT. It is translated as CASRGTGTDTQYF.

In its sample, this clone is medium-sized. The CDR3 reads CASSRGLAGETQYF. The CDR3 DNA sequence: TGCGCCAGCAGCCGGGGACTAGCGGGAGAGACCCAGTACTTC. This chain uses TRBV4-1 with TRBJ2-5; TRBD2 aligns across 12 bases. The CDR3 has 14 residues. After removal of 4 bases from V and 4 bases from J, the junction contained 1 base not matched to a gene. The germline V gene has CDR1 MGHRA and CDR2 YSYEKL.

The CDR3 protein is CASREASGFTGELFF. CDR3 coding DNA: TGTGCCAGCAGGGAGGCTAGCGGGTTCACCGGGGAGCTGTTTTTT. The chain carries TRBV28 and TRBJ2-2, with 8 bases that match TRBD2. The CDR3 extends over 15 amino acids. V was clipped by 6 bases and J by 4 bases; unmatched bases: 7. Per the germline V gene, CDR1 is MDHEN and CDR2 is SYDVKM. Full variable domain (outside the CDR3, taken from reference TRBV28 and TRBJ2-2): DVKVTQSSRYLVKRTGEKVFLECVQDMDHENMFWYRQDPGLGLRLIYFSYDVKMKEKGDIPEGYSVSREKKERFSLILESASTNQTSMYLCASREASGFTGELFFGEGSRLTVL.

Ten or more counts support this clone. V and J are TRBV28 and TRBJ2-4, with a possible D match to TRBD1 (5 bases). This CDR3 contains 16 residues. With 1 base removed from V and 0 bases from J, the gap between germline ends came to 10 bases. The germline gives CDR1 MDHEN, CDR2 SYDVKM. CDR3 sequence reads: CASSLFDSIAKNIQYF. The CDR3, as DNA: TGTGCCAGCAGTTTATTCGACAGTATAGCCAAAAACATTCAGTACTTC.

The chain carries TRBV20-1 and TRBJ1-2; 8 bases agree with TRBD1. The CDR3 totals 18 residues. With V trimmed by 0 bases and J by 0 bases, 12 bases remained unmatched. CDR1 and CDR2 (germline): DFQATT, SNEGSKA (reference sequence). The CDR3 reads CSARDVPGQAKSNYGYTF. In DNA, the CDR3 is TGCAGTGCTAGAGATGTTCCGGGACAGGCGAAGTCTAACTATGGCTACACCTTC.

This clone turned up a few times. V gene TRBV7-9 combines with J gene TRBJ2-5; tentative D call: TRBD1 (6 bases). CDR3 length: 14 residues. CDR1 and CDR2 from the germline V gene are SEHNR and FQNEAQ (reference sequence). V was cut by 4 bases and J by 2 bases, with 11 bases left in between. CDR3 region: CASSSQGRQETQYF. The CDR3 DNA sequence: TGTGCCAGCAGCTCCCAGGGGAGACAAGAGACCCAGTACTTC.

This clone was seen a few times. This chain links TRBV12-3 or TRBV12-4 with TRBJ1-1, with D possibly matching TRBD1 (5 bases). Trimming left V 6 bases short and J 12 bases short, with 14 bases between. The CDR3 runs 11 residues. The CDR3 here is CASSLGLDTFF. The CDR3 DNA reads as TGTGCCAGCAGCCTGGGGCTGGACACTTTCTTT.

This clone has at least ten counts. V is TRBV29-1 and J is TRBJ2-5; 14 bases align to TRBD2. Germline V gene sequence: CDR1 SQVTM, CDR2 ANQGSEA. V lost 6 bases, J lost 7 bases, and 7 bases stayed unmatched. This CDR3 region has 14 residues. The CDR3 nucleotides are TGCAGCGTGAGGGGACTAGCGGGAGAAGGGACCCAGTACTTC. Translated, it gives CSVRGLAGEGTQYF.

This clone was detected many times. The J gene is TRBJ2-7, the V gene TRBV30; TRBD2 matches at 8 bases. V shed 4 bases, J shed 4 bases, and the junction held 6 bases outside the gene matches. The CDR3 contains 13 residues. Germline V CDR1 and CDR2: GTSNPN, SVGIG (reference sequence). The CDR3 DNA reads as TGTGCCTGGACATACGGGAGGGGGTACGAGCAGTACTTC. As protein: CAWTYGRGYEQYF. The full variable domain, its missing parts supplied by reference TRBV30 and TRBJ2-7, is SQTIHQWPATLVQPVGSPLSLECTVEGTSNPNLYWYRQAAGRGLQLLFYSVGIGQISSEVPQNLSASRPQDRQFILSSKKLLLSDSGFYLCAWTYGRGYEQYFGPGTRLTVT.

This clone was picked up a small number of times. This sequence joins TRBV6-1 and TRBJ1-5, with D perhaps matching TRBD1 (5 bases). The length of the CDR3 is 13 residues. CDR1 and CDR2 from the germline V gene are MNHNS and SASEGT. The CDR3 is CAGAGTSNQPQHF. CDR3 in DNA: TGTGCTGGCGCAGGGACTAGCAATCAGCCCCAGCATTTT.

This clone has ten or more counts. V gene TRBV5-1 combines with J gene TRBJ2-5; D might be TRBD1 (6 bases). CDR3 size: 13 residues. Per germline, CDR1 SGHRS and CDR2 YFSETQ. V was trimmed by 1 base and J by 4 bases, leaving 8 bases between them. This chain's CDR3 is CASSLQGTETQYF. DNA for the CDR3: TGCGCCAGCAGCTTGCAGGGGACAGAGACCCAGTACTTC.

This clone came up many times. The chain links TRBV28 to TRBJ2-1; TRBD1 aligns across 7 bases. Germline CDR1 is MDHEN and CDR2 is SYDVKM. The V segment lost 2 bases and the J segment 15 bases; nucleotides outside the gene matches: 4. This CDR3 has 11 amino acids. The CDR3 DNA is TGTGCCAGCAGTTTAAGGGACAGAAGGTTCTTC. Its translation is CASSLRDRRFF. The variable domain in full, with the rest retrieved from reference TRBV28 and TRBJ2-1, is DVKVTQSSRYLVKRTGEKVFLECVQDMDHENMFWYRQDPGLGLRLIYFSYDVKMKEKGDIPEGYSVSREKKERFSLILESASTNQTSMYLCASSLRDRRFFGPGTRLTVL.

Only a few counts were recorded for this clone. The junction differs from germline at one of its ends, possibly a read error. The chain has TRBV6-9 and TRBJ2-3; D not certain. Per germline, CDR1 MNHGY and CDR2 SVAAGI. The CDR3 runs to 16 residues. The CDR3 nucleotides read TGCGCCAGCAGTGAGTCATCCGGGCGCGCCACAGATACGCAGTATTTT. Translation: CASSESSGRATDTQYF.

V is TRBV6-1 and J is TRBJ2-7; 9 bases line up with TRBD1. The CDR3 sequence is 15 residues long. CDR1 and CDR2 from the germline V gene are MNHNS and SASEGT. The V gene end was trimmed by 7 bases and the J gene end by 7 bases; junction bases not matched to a gene: 14. The DNA for the CDR3 is TGTGCCAGCATGGGTTCGGGACAGGGAATTTGGGAGCAGTACTTC. This sequence encodes CASMGSGQGIWEQYF.

Notes on this clone: This may arise from a read error, as a much more abundant clone is one base away. V gene TRBV28 combines with J gene TRBJ2-5; TRBD2 might be the D (6 bases). CDR1 and CDR2 (germline): MDHEN, SYDVKM. This CDR3 region has 13 residues. The CDR3, as DNA: TGTACCAGCACCGTGGGGGGTACGGAGACCCAGTACTTC. This encodes CTSTVGGTETQYF.

This clone was recorded at least ten times. The chain recombines TRBV28 with TRBJ1-1; 7 positions agree with TRBD1. The V segment lost 7 bases and the J segment 10 bases; nucleotides outside the gene matches: 6. Germline assignment: CDR1 MDHEN and CDR2 SYDVKM. CDR3 size: 11 residues. CDR3 sequence: CASTGGTVAFF. The CDR3 DNA is TGTGCCAGCACTGGGGGGACAGTAGCTTTCTTT. The full variable domain, with the rest looked up from reference TRBV28 and TRBJ1-1, is DVKVTQSSRYLVKRTGEKVFLECVQDMDHENMFWYRQDPGLGLRLIYFSYDVKMKEKGDIPEGYSVSREKKERFSLILESASTNQTSMYLCASTGGTVAFFGQGTRLTVV.